This record looks at one TCR beta chain sequence and its context. This clone was observed many times. Its antigen is still unknown. The sample holds no much larger clone one base away, and base qualities are not on file. The entry originates in a study of blood T cell repertoires in COVID-19 (dated by TCRdb to about 2020). Broadly, across the study: Collaborator samples came from the United States, Italy and Spain and covered acute and convalescent phases of COVID-19. Deeply sampled blood TCRbeta repertoires from subjects exposed to, actively infected with, or recovered from COVID-19 were included in the dataset. The repertoires were released in a freely available public database meant as a resource for research on the immune response to SARS-CoV-2. Samples came from the ongoing ImmuneRACE study (first 160 participants) plus 1,254 subjects from 6 global collaborators. The material from the prospective study consisted of cDNA or gDNA derived from T cells, B-cell-depleted T cells, or PBMCs. Where available, HLA class I and class II types were obtained from metadata supplied by the sample provider rather than from assay-based typing. Sample metadata almost always included a de-identified subject ID, COVID-19 status, age in years and sex.

The immunoSEQ Assay, a bias-controlled multiplex PCR, was used to amplify TCRbeta CDR3 regions from genomic DNA. For the original study's pipeline: The number of nucleated cells in each sample was estimated from the amplification of reference gene primers within the assay. To quantify the absolute abundance of each unique TCRbeta CDR3 rearrangement, sequence reads were collapsed and filtered. Productive Simpson clonality was computed per sample as the square root of Simpson's diversity index over productive rearrangements. In its TCRdb copy, this immuneACCESS table keeps in-frame sequences only and misses some clones. Where compared with another copy, unresolved V genes explain less than half of these, and the others have no known cause. V, J and clone size derive from that table, while D and trimming were established from the DNA sequence. The sample table contains under 150,000 clones; only one count was recorded for more than 75% of them. The ten largest clones add up to about 3.9% of the sample.

The study at large found these results: Clinical and demographic metadata were provided uncurated, with the amount varying by source and participant.

Each collaborating institution followed its own protocols to collect whole blood in K2EDTA tubes. For TCRbeta analysis, collaborators shipped samples in one of three forms: frozen whole blood, isolated PBMCs, or DNA extracted from either of those sample types. The CDR3 numbers 15 residues from cysteine through phenylalanine. The read is trimmed to its CDR3 DNA, 45 bases read in frame from base 1. The germline V gene gives CDR1 as LGHNA and CDR2 as YNFKEQ. V drops 4 bases and J drops 7 bases, leaving 20 bases in between. This sequence originates from a man in his 60s with acute or convalescent COVID-19. The chain links TRBV4-2 with TRBJ2-7; the D segment could be TRBD1, given 8 matching bases. Sequenced: peripheral blood. The nucleotides read TGTGCCAGCAGCCCAGGGGGCCAGCGGGACCGAGAGCAGTACTTC. It encodes CASSPGGQRDREQYF.